Following are 27 T cell receptor beta chains from one sample sequenced in a study of cytomegalovirus exposure and HLA in healthy donors. 60 Vbeta and 13 Jbeta primers were used in PCR. Measured with immunoSEQ multiplex PCR; TCRdb has only the in-frame clones, and not every one. The table records 120,000 or so clones, about four fifths of them present only once. The sample taken for sequencing was PBMCs. The receptors come from a man aged 18 to 29 in good health and CMV-seronegative.

The chain employs TRBV7-9 and TRBJ2-7; D is perhaps TRBD2 (5 bases). The CDR3 length is 14 residues. The ends were cut back, 5 bases at V and 3 bases at J, with 14 bases in the middle. CDR1 is SEHNR and CDR2 is FQNEAQ in the germline V gene (reference sequence). As DNA, the CDR3 is TGTGCCAGCAGCCTGACTACCAGAGACTACGAGCAGTACTTC. It encodes CASSLTTRDYEQYF.

The chain links TRBV19 to TRBJ2-2, with D possibly matching TRBD2 (6 bases). Trimming cost V 1 base and J 2 bases, with 8 bases left between them. The CDR3 extends over 15 amino acids. Germline lookup yields CDR1 LNHDA and CDR2 SQIVND (reference sequence). The CDR3 coding sequence is TGTGCCAGTAGTATAGGGACTACTAACACCGGGGAGCTGTTTTTT. It specifies CASSIGTTNTGELFF.

V usage is TRBV27 and J usage is TRBJ1-6, with 7 bases matching TRBD1. CDR3 length equals 17 residues. Losses at the gene ends were 3 bases for V and 9 bases for J; bases not matched to a gene: 14. Germline values: CDR1 MNHEY, CDR2 SMNVEV (reference sequence). CDR3 bases: TGTGCCAGCAGTTTGGCTTCGACAGGGCCCCTGGGTTCACCCCTCCACTTT. It is translated as CASSLASTGPLGSPLHF.

The CDR3 sequence: CASASGTRIYEQYF. DNA of the CDR3: TGTGCCAGCGCCTCCGGGACTAGGATCTACGAGCAGTACTTC. The rearrangement links TRBV2 to TRBJ2-5, with 8 bases that match TRBD2. The better agreement between TRBJ2-7 and the DNA end casts doubt on the J call. Germline V gene lookup returns CDR1 SNHLY and CDR2 FYNNEI. This CDR3 is built from 14 residues.

CDR3 residues: CASSFVTLGSGANVLTF. CDR3 DNA: TGCGCCAGCAGCTTTGTGACTCTCGGCTCTGGGGCCAACGTCCTGACTTTC. The chain joins TRBV5-1 to TRBJ2-6; D is unresolved. Germline-derived CDR1 and CDR2 are SGHRS and YFSETQ. The CDR3 totals 17 residues. V gave up 2 bases and J gave up 0 bases, with 12 bases separating them.

This chain joins TRBV18 and TRBJ2-1; 8 nucleotides match TRBD1. V lost 6 bases, J lost 4 bases, and 5 bases stayed unmatched. The CDR3 sequence is 14 residues long. The V gene's germline CDR1 is KGHSH and CDR2 LQKENI. CDR3 nucleotides: TGTGCCAGCTCCTTGGACAGGGCGTACAATGAGCAGTTCTTC. Translating it yields CASSLDRAYNEQFF. Combining the CDR3 with reference TRBV18 and TRBJ2-1 gives the whole variable domain NAGVMQNPRHLVRRRGQEARLRCSPMKGHSHVYWYRQLPEEGLKFMVYLQKENIIDESGMPKERFSAEFPKEGPSILRIQQVVRGDSAAYFCASSLDRAYNEQFFGPGTRLTVL.

As DNA, the CDR3 is TGTGCCAGCAGGCAGGGGGCTGGGGACTATGGCTACACCTTC. As protein: CASRQGAGDYGYTF. J is TRBJ1-2 and V is TRBV18, with 8 bases fitting TRBD1. Germline lookup yields CDR1 KGHSH and CDR2 LQKENI. The CDR3 covers 14 residues. Trimming at V came to 8 bases and at J to 3 bases, leaving 8 bases not matched to a gene.

V is TRBV6-5 and J is TRBJ1-1, with D uncertain. The CDR3 length is 13 residues. Germline values: CDR1 MNHEY, CDR2 SVGAGI. Trimming removed 7 bases at V and 1 base at J, with 10 bases between. This chain's CDR3 is CASKLGQNTEAFF. The CDR3 DNA reads as TGTGCCAGCAAACTAGGGCAGAACACTGAAGCTTTCTTT.

The V and J genes are TRBV6-1 and TRBJ1-1; weak D call: TRBD1 (5 bases). The germline V gene has CDR1 MNHNS and CDR2 SASEGT. This CDR3 has 17 residues. V shed 4 bases and J shed 1 base, with 19 bases lying between them. CDR3 sequence (DNA): TGTGCCAGCAGTGTCGGGAGGGAGACAGCTCAGAACACTGAAGCTTTCTTT. This codes for CASSVGRETAQNTEAFF.

This clone has a single count. Germline and junction disagree at one end, which may indicate a read error. The same CDR3 is also encoded by other DNA sequences in this sample. The rearrangement uses TRBV19 and TRBJ1-2; TRBD1 might be the D (5 bases). The germline CDR1 and CDR2 sequences are LNHDA and SQIVND (reference sequence). The CDR3 extends over 15 amino acids. The CDR3 sequence is CASSIDLWGLYGYTF. The CDR3 DNA follows: TGCGCCAGTAGTATAGATCTATGGGGCCTCTATGGCTACACCTTC.

V and J are TRBV5-1 and TRBJ2-1, with 7 bases that match TRBD2. After removal of 2 bases from V and 2 bases from J, the junction contained 7 bases not matched to a gene. Germline CDR1 reads SGHRS; CDR2 reads YFSETQ. This CDR3 region has 16 residues. CDR3 nucleotides: TGCGCCAGCAGCTTTGGAACGGGGGGTCCCTACAATGAGCAGTTCTTC. This codes for CASSFGTGGPYNEQFF.

This clone was counted between two and nine times. CDR3 in amino acids: CANRRLREGSEAFF. The CDR3 nucleotides read TGTGCCAACCGCCGACTTAGAGAAGGAAGTGAAGCTTTCTTT. The chain uses TRBV18 and TRBJ1-1; no clear D. The V and J ends lost 10 bases and 7 bases respectively, with 22 bases between them. Germline V gene data show CDR1 as KGHSH and CDR2 as LQKENI. The CDR3 is 14 residues long.

Only a few counts were recorded for this clone. The chain uses TRBV19 and TRBJ1-4; D remains unclear. The ends were cut back, 6 bases at V and 8 bases at J, with 28 bases in the middle. CDR1 LNHDA and CDR2 SQIVND come from the germline V gene (reference sequence). CDR3 size: 18 residues. CDR3 coding DNA: TGTGCCAGTAGCTATAGGTCCCTCCTGGAAAAGCGAGGGGAAAAACTGTTTTTT. Translating it yields CASSYRSLLEKRGEKLFF.

This clone has just a few counts. The CDR3: CASSHGVGGNNYGYTF. In DNA, the CDR3 is TGTGCCAGCAGCCATGGGGTGGGGGGGAATAACTATGGCTACACCTTC. The V gene is TRBV4-2, the J gene TRBJ1-2; D may be TRBD1 (5 bases). The V gene lost 3 bases and the J gene lost 1 base, with 15 bases spanning the gap. CDR3 length: 16 residues. Germline CDR1 is LGHNA and CDR2 is YNFKEQ.

The rearrangement links TRBV11-2 to TRBJ2-7; tentative D call: TRBD1 (7 bases). This CDR3 has 16 residues. Per germline, CDR1 SGHAT and CDR2 FQNNGV. Trimming removed 4 bases at V and 1 base at J, with 17 bases between. The CDR3 protein is CASSSRQGGVSYEQYF. CDR3 DNA sequence: TGTGCCAGCAGCTCCAGACAGGGAGGTGTATCCTACGAGCAGTACTTC.

The genes are TRBV7-2 and TRBJ2-2; the match to TRBD2 covers 12 bases. V lost 5 bases, J lost 8 bases, and 12 bases stayed unmatched. There are 17 residues in the CDR3. Per the germline V gene, CDR1 is SGHTA and CDR2 is FQGNSA. CDR3 in amino acids: CASSPQVLAGGPGELFF. The CDR3 DNA reads as TGTGCCAGCAGCCCCCAAGTTCTAGCGGGGGGGCCTGGGGAGCTGTTTTTT.

The chain combines TRBV11-2 with TRBJ2-7; 9 nucleotides line up with TRBD1. The V gene end was trimmed by 4 bases and the J gene end by 0 bases; junction bases not matched to a gene: 4. The CDR3 is 15 amino acids. CDR1 and CDR2 (germline): SGHAT, FQNNGV. In DNA, the CDR3 is TGTGCCAGCAGCTGGGACAGGGATAACTCCTACGAGCAGTACTTC. Its translation is CASSWDRDNSYEQYF.

This rearrangement joins TRBV7-2 to TRBJ1-1, with a weak D call TRBD1 (6 bases). This CDR3 spans 15 amino acids. The germline V gene encodes CDR1 SGHTA and CDR2 FQGNSA. V lost 4 bases and J lost 2, with 14 bases in between. This chain's CDR3 is CASSWTGTSNTEAFF. CDR3 coding DNA: TGTGCCAGCAGCTGGACCGGGACAAGTAACACTGAAGCTTTCTTT.

This clone was seen a few times. The chain recombines TRBV6-5 with TRBJ2-7; the D gene is possibly TRBD1 (5 bases). From germline, CDR1 is MNHEY and CDR2 SVGAGI. The CDR3 has 14 residues. The V end lost 2 bases, the J end lost 6 bases, and 14 bases lay between the germline ends. The CDR3 DNA is TGTGCCAGCAGTTACGGGCAGGGTGCGTTCGAGCAGTACTTC. Translated: CASSYGQGAFEQYF.

V usage is TRBV2 and J usage is TRBJ1-2, with D tentatively TRBD1 (6 bases). Germline CDR1 and CDR2: SNHLY and FYNNEI. With 6 bases removed from V and 0 bases from J, the gap between germline ends came to 14 bases. The CDR3 has 15 amino acids. The CDR3 region is CASSPQGDANYGYTF. The DNA of the CDR3 is TGTGCCAGCAGCCCACAGGGAGACGCTAACTATGGCTACACCTTC.

The chain employs TRBV19 and TRBJ1-4; no reliable D call. Trimming took 7 bases from V and 4 from J, leaving 13 bases between them. The CDR3 covers 14 residues. CDR1 is LNHDA and CDR2 is SQIVND in the germline V gene (reference sequence). The CDR3, as DNA: TGTGCCAGTATGACGAGGGCGAATAATGAAAAACTGTTTTTT. Protein sequence: CASMTRANNEKLFF.

A few counts support this clone. The rearrangement links TRBV11-3 to TRBJ2-7, with TRBD2 matching over 8 bases. The CDR3 contains 15 residues. J gave up 3 bases and V 0 bases, and 4 bases lay outside the gene matches. Germline lookup yields CDR1 SGHNT and CDR2 YENEEA. The chain's CDR3 is CASSLDSGTYYEQYF. CDR3 sequence (DNA): TGTGCCAGCAGCTTAGATAGCGGGACCTACTACGAGCAGTACTTC.

The rearrangement uses TRBV2 and TRBJ2-1; 8 positions match TRBD2. V shed 2 bases, J shed 1 base, and the junction held 1 base outside the gene matches. This CDR3 region has 15 residues. CDR1 and CDR2 from the germline V gene are SNHLY and FYNNEI. In nucleotides, the CDR3 is TGTGCCAGCAGTGAACGCGGGGGGTCCTACAATGAGCAGTTCTTC. It encodes CASSERGGSYNEQFF.

This chain joins TRBV21-1 and TRBJ1-5; the table assigns TRBD1, which was not confirmed against the DNA. TRBV21-1 is marked as a pseudogene. This CDR3 has 17 residues. CDR3 in DNA: TGTGCCAGCAGCAAAGCGCTTTTGGAGACAGATAATCAGCCCCAGCATTTT. It codes for CASSKALLETDNQPQHF.

This clone showed up just once. This rearrangement joins TRBV5-4 to TRBJ2-7; D possibly corresponds to TRBD2 (6 bases). The V gene's germline CDR1 is SGHNT and CDR2 YYREEE (reference sequence). Trimming cost V 0 bases and J 5 bases, with 12 bases left between them. The CDR3 length is 14 residues. CDR3 sequence: CASSLETRLNEQYF. The CDR3 nucleotides are TGTGCCAGCAGCTTGGAGACTAGGCTTAACGAGCAGTACTTC.

This chain connects TRBV15 to TRBJ1-2; 11 bases align to TRBD1. The CDR3 covers 17 residues. From germline, CDR1 is LNHNV and CDR2 YYDKDF (reference sequence). The V gene end was trimmed by 3 bases and the J gene end by 3 bases; junction bases not matched to a gene: 9. For the CDR3, the DNA is TGTGCCACCAGCAGCAGGACAGGGGGCCTGGTAGACTATGGCTACACCTTC. Its protein product is CATSSRTGGLVDYGYTF.

With regard to this clone: This sample also contains other DNA sequences that code for the same CDR3. V and J are TRBV6-5 and TRBJ2-1; maybe TRBD2 (6 bases). Trimming shortened V by 6 bases and J by 7 bases, and 19 bases separated the two germline ends. This CDR3 spans 15 amino acids. Germline CDR1 is MNHEY and CDR2 is SVGAGI. CDR3 residues: CASRSLLGGTNEQFF. The CDR3 bases are TGTGCCAGCAGATCCCTACTCGGAGGGACGAATGAGCAGTTCTTC.